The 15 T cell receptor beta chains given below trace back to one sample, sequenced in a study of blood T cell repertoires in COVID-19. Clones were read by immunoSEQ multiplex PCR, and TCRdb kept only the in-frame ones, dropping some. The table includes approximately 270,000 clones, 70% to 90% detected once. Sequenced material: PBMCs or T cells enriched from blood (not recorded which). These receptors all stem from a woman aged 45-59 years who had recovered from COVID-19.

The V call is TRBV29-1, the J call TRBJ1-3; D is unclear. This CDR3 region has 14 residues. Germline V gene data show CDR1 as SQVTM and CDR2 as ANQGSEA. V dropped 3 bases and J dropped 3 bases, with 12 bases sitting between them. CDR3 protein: CSVEDWTGGNTIYF. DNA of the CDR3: TGCAGCGTTGAGGACTGGACGGGTGGAAACACCATATATTTT.

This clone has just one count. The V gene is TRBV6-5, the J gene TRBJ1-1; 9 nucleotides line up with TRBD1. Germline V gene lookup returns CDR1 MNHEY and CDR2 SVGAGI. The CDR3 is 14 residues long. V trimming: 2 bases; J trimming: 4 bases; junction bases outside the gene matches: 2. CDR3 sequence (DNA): TGTGCCAGCAGTTACACGACAGGGGGCACTGAAGCTTTCTTT. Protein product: CASSYTTGGTEAFF.

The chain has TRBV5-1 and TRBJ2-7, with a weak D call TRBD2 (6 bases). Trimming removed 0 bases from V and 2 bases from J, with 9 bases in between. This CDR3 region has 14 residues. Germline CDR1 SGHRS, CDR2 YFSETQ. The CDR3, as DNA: TGCGCCAGCAGCTTGGCGATAGCGGCCTACGAGCAGTACTTC. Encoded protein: CASSLAIAAYEQYF.

CDR3 nucleotides: TGTGCCGGCAAACAGTGGGGGGAAGAGCAGTACTTC. It encodes CAGKQWGEEQYF. This chain connects TRBV28 to TRBJ2-7; perhaps TRBD2 as D (6 bases). V was trimmed by 11 bases and J by 7 bases, leaving 18 bases between them. The CDR3 runs to 12 residues. CDR1 is MDHEN, CDR2 SYDVKM, per germline.

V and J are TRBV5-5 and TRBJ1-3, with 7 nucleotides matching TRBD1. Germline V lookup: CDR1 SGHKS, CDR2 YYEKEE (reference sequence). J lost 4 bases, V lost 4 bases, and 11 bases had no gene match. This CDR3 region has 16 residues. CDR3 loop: CASSIRQGPSGNTIYF. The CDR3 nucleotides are TGTGCCAGCAGCATTCGACAGGGTCCCTCCGGAAACACCATATATTTT. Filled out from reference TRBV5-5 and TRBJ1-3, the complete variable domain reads DAGVTQSPTHLIKTRGQQVTLRCSPISGHKSVSWYQQVLGQGPQFIFQYYEKEERGRGNFPDRFSARQFPNYSSELNVNALLLGDSALYLCASSIRQGPSGNTIYFGEGSWLTVV.

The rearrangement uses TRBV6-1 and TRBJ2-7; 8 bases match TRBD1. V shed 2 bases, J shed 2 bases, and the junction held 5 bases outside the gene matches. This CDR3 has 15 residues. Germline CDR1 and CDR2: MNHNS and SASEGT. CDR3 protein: CASSESGQGPYEQYF. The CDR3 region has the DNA TGTGCCAGCAGTGAATCCGGACAGGGACCCTACGAGCAGTACTTC.

The CDR3 region is CASRGLAGIYEQYF. Written as DNA, the CDR3 is TGTGCCAGTAGGGGACTAGCGGGAATCTACGAGCAGTACTTC. This chain uses TRBV19 with TRBJ2-7, with 13 bases matching TRBD2. Germline values: CDR1 LNHDA, CDR2 SQIVND (reference sequence). CDR3 size: 14 residues. V trimming: 6 bases; J trimming: 3 bases; junction bases outside the gene matches: 2.

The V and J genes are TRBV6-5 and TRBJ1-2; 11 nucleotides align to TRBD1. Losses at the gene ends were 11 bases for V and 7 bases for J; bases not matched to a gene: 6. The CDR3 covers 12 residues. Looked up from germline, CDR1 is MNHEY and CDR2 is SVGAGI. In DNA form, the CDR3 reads TGTGCCTGCGGGGGGACAGGGGGTGGCTACACCTTC. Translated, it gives CACGGTGGGYTF.

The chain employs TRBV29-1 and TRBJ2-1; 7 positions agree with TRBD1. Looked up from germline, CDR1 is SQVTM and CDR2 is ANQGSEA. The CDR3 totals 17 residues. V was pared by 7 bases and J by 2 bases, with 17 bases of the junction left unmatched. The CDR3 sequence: CSATGDRGSRAYNEQFF. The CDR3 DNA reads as TGCAGCGCAACAGGGGACCGGGGTTCAAGAGCCTACAATGAGCAGTTCTTC.

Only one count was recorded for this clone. The CDR3 region is CASSGERYQAEQYF. CDR3 nucleotides: TGTGCCAGCAGCGGGGAGCGGTACCAGGCCGAGCAGTACTTC. J is TRBJ2-7 and V is TRBV9, with a weak D call TRBD2 (5 bases). Germline loops: CDR1 SGDLS, CDR2 YYNGEE. V was trimmed by 3 bases and J by 6 bases, leaving 16 bases between them. The length of the CDR3 is 14 residues.

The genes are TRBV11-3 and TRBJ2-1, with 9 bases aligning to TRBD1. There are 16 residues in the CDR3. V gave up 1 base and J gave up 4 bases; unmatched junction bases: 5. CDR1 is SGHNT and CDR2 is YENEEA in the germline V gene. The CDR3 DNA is TGTGCCAGCAGCTTAGGCGGGACAGGGAGATACAATGAGCAGTTCTTC. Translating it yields CASSLGGTGRYNEQFF.

The chain's CDR3 is CASSLDRKIYGYTF. The DNA for the CDR3 is TGTGCCAGCAGCTTGGACAGGAAAATCTATGGCTACACCTTC. The rearrangement joins TRBV5-4 to TRBJ1-2, with D maybe TRBD1 (5 bases). The CDR3 contains 14 residues. The V end lost 0 bases, the J end lost 4 bases, and 10 bases lay between the germline ends. The germline CDR1 and CDR2 sequences are SGHNT and YYREEE (reference sequence).

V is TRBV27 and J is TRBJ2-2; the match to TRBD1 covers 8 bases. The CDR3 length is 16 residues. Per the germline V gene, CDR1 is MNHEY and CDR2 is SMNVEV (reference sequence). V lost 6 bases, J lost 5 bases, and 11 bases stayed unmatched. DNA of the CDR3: TGTGCCAGCAGCCTTCGGACAGGGCGGGGAACCGGGGAGCTGTTTTTT. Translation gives CASSLRTGRGTGELFF.

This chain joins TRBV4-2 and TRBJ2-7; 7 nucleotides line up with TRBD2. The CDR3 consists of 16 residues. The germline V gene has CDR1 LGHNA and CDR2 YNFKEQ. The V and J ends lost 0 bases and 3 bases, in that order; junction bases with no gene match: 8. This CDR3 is CASSQDRASGNYEQYF. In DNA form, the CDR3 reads TGTGCCAGCAGCCAAGATCGCGCTAGCGGTAACTACGAGCAGTACTTC.

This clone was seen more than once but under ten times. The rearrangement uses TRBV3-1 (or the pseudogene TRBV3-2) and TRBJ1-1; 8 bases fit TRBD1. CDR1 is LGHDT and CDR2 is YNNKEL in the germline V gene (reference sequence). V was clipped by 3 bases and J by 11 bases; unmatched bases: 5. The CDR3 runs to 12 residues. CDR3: CASSHQTGDAFF. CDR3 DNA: TGTGCCAGCAGCCACCAGACAGGGGATGCTTTCTTT.